Following are 21 T cell receptor beta chains from one sample sequenced in a study of blood T cells in healthy people across ages. PCR was performed a second time for roughly 7 to 11 cycles using a sample-barcoded 5' primer and a J-beta primer mix. TCRdb analysed the 5' RACE reads with MiXCR anew, one entry per CDR3 protein. This sample yields 550,000 to 800,000 distinct CDR3 sequences, of which around 32% are seen a single time; 15% belongs to the top ten. Sequencing input: blood. These receptors all come from a woman of 80 years or more in good health.

The CDR3 DNA is TGCAGTGCTAGCTTAGCAGGAGCCCACGATGAGCAGTTCTTC. It codes for CSASLAGAHDEQFF. The V call is TRBV20-1, the J call TRBJ2-1, with no clear D. Germline V gene lookup returns CDR1 DFQATT and CDR2 SNEGSKA (reference sequence). The ends were cut back, 3 bases at V and 8 bases at J, with 17 bases in the middle. This CDR3 has 14 residues.

The J gene is TRBJ2-7, the V gene TRBV5-1; D gene ambiguous. Per the germline V gene, CDR1 is SGHRS and CDR2 is YFSETQ. Between the trimmed V and J ends, which lost 6 bases and 3 bases, there was a span of 7 bases. The CDR3 loop spans 11 amino acids. The CDR3 DNA follows: TGCGCCAGCAACTCAAACTACGAGCAGTACTTC. It codes for CASNSNYEQYF.

This clonotype has a count of ten or more. The V gene is TRBV14, the J gene TRBJ2-7; D unclear. V was trimmed by 1 base and J by 2 bases, leaving 15 bases between them. Germline V gene sequence: CDR1 SGHDN, CDR2 FVKESK. The CDR3 consists of 16 residues. Here the CDR3 DNA reads TGTGCCAGCAGCCAAGGCGAAACAAGCGAAACCTACGAGCAGTACTTC. This codes for CASSQGETSETYEQYF.

At least ten counts were recorded for this clonotype. This CDR3 reads CASSLDPRSYEQYF. CDR3 coding DNA: TGCGCCAGCAGCTTGGATCCCAGGTCCTACGAGCAGTACTTC. The chain employs TRBV5-1 and TRBJ2-7; D is unclear. The V gene's germline CDR1 is SGHRS and CDR2 YFSETQ. CDR3 length: 14 residues. Trimming took 0 bases from V and 1 from J, leaving 8 bases between them.

The chain has TRBV9 and TRBJ2-1; 10 nucleotides agree with TRBD1. The CDR3 consists of 17 residues. CDR1 is SGDLS and CDR2 is YYNGEE in the germline V gene. After removal of 4 bases from V and 7 bases from J, the junction contained 14 bases not matched to a gene. Written as DNA, the CDR3 is TGTGCCAGCAGCTCGTACCTAAGACAGGGGGCAGGGAATGAGCAGTTCTTC. This encodes CASSSYLRQGAGNEQFF.

Points on this clonotype: An end of the junction differs from the germline gene, which may be a read error. V gene TRBV6-5 combines with J gene TRBJ2-5; 7 bases fit TRBD1. The J call may be in error: the DNA end matches TRBJ2-7 better. This CDR3 has 15 amino acids. From germline, CDR1 is MNHEY and CDR2 SVGAGI. The CDR3 DNA follows: TGTGCTAGCAGTCGGGGACAGCGTCGCCCCTACGAGCAGTACTTC. Protein sequence: CASSRGQRRPYEQYF.

This clonotype has only a few counts. A much larger clone sits a single nucleotide away, making a read error possible. The CDR3 here is CASSGEASSYEQYF. CDR3 in DNA: TGTGCCAGCAGCGGCGAGGCCAGCTCCTACGAGCAGTACTTC. The genes are TRBV9 and TRBJ2-7; D gene unclear. The length of the CDR3 is 14 residues. Trimming cost V 3 bases and J 0 bases, with 10 bases left between them. Germline V gene lookup returns CDR1 SGDLS and CDR2 YYNGEE.

Comments on this clonotype: One base away lies a much larger clone, so this may be a sequencing read error. The chain employs TRBV20-1 and TRBJ2-1; tentatively, D is TRBD1 or TRBD2 (5 bases each). The closer fit of TRBJ2-7 to the DNA end suggests the J call may be wrong. This CDR3 comprises 14 residues. In germline, CDR1 is DFQATT, CDR2 SNEGSKA (reference sequence). In DNA, the CDR3 is TGCAGTGCTCGGGACCACAGCTCCTACAATGAGCAGTACTTC. Its protein is CSARDHSSYNEQYF.

This clonotype has just a few counts. This may be a read error: a much more frequent sequence differs by one nucleotide. This chain links TRBV9 with TRBJ1-1; no firm D call. Per the germline V gene, CDR1 is SGDLS and CDR2 is YYNGEE. The CDR3 is 14 residues long. Between the trimmed V and J ends, which lost 3 bases and 6 bases, there was a span of 15 bases. CDR3 amino acids: CASSGGFGDAEAFF. As DNA, the CDR3 is TGTGCCAGCAGCGGAGGGTTCGGGGATGCTGAAGCTTTCTTT.

Ten or more counts support this clonotype. The CDR3 DNA reads TGTGCCAGCAGCCTCTCGGGACAGATCTACGAGCAGTACTTC. It encodes CASSLSGQIYEQYF. This chain uses TRBV9 with TRBJ2-7; 7 nucleotides line up with TRBD1. CDR3 length: 14 residues. In germline, CDR1 is SGDLS, CDR2 YYNGEE. The V gene end was trimmed by 4 bases and the J gene end by 3 bases; junction bases not matched to a gene: 7.

This clonotype was observed many times. The gene calls are TRBV7-2 and TRBJ2-1; D not resolved. The CDR3 sequence is 13 residues long. The V end was cut by 1 base, the J end by 7 bases, with 8 bases between. From germline, CDR1 is SGHTA and CDR2 FQGNSA. The CDR3 sequence is CASSLVRPNEQFF. Here the CDR3 DNA reads TGTGCCAGCAGCTTAGTCCGGCCGAATGAGCAGTTCTTC.

There are many counts of this clonotype. The chain employs TRBV6-5 and TRBJ2-5; D call uncertain. The CDR3 length is 12 residues. The V gene lost 2 bases and the J gene lost 7 bases, with 8 bases spanning the gap. Germline-derived CDR1 and CDR2 are MNHEY and SVGAGI. For the CDR3, the DNA is TGTGCCAGCAGTTACCCCCTGGGGACCCAGTACTTC. It encodes CASSYPLGTQYF.

By sample share, this clonotype is medium-sized. Here the CDR3 reads CASSLESGRKTQYF. In DNA, the CDR3 is TGTGCCAGCAGCTTAGAATCGGGCCGGAAGACCCAGTACTTC. V usage is TRBV7-8 and J usage is TRBJ2-5; D is uncertain. The V gene lost 1 base and the J gene lost 6 bases, with 12 bases spanning the gap. The germline gives CDR1 SGHVS, CDR2 FQNEAQ. The CDR3 sequence is 14 residues long.

Details on this clonotype: A single base separates this from a much larger clone, so it may be a read error. The rearrangement links TRBV5-1 to TRBJ2-1; D unclear. The closer fit of TRBJ2-7 to the DNA end suggests the J call may be wrong. The germline V gene has CDR1 SGHRS and CDR2 YFSETQ. The CDR3 runs 15 residues. CDR3 amino acids: CASKVGVSSYNEQYF. CDR3 in DNA: TGCGCCAGTAAGGTTGGCGTTAGCTCCTACAATGAGCAGTACTTC.

The V call is TRBV7-2, the J call TRBJ2-5; D unresolved. Germline CDR1 and CDR2: SGHTA and FQGNSA. This CDR3 spans 11 amino acids. Trimming left V 5 bases short and J 4 bases short, with 5 bases between. Written as DNA, the CDR3 is TGTGCCAGCAGCGCTGTAGAGACCCAGTACTTC. It translates to CASSAVETQYF.

In regard to this clonotype: It may be a read error: a sequence one base away is much more abundant. The rearrangement joins TRBV5-1 to TRBJ1-1, with a weak D call TRBD1 (5 bases). Trimming pared 0 bases from V and 5 bases from J, leaving 14 bases between. The CDR3 runs to 15 residues. Germline CDR1 reads SGHRS; CDR2 reads YFSETQ. CDR3 amino acids: CASSLEPQGRTEAFF. Written as DNA, the CDR3 is TGCGCCAGCAGCTTGGAGCCCCAGGGACGGACTGAAGCTTTCTTT.

The sample holds one count of this clonotype. V is TRBV11-2 and J is TRBJ2-7, with D possibly being TRBD2 (6 bases). V lost 1 base to trimming and J lost 0 bases, with 19 bases between them. The CDR3 sequence is 18 residues long. Germline assignment: CDR1 SGHAT and CDR2 FQNNGV. DNA for the CDR3: TGTGCCAGCAGCTTAGTGAGGACTAACGGGGCTCTCTCCTACGAGCAGTACTTC. This translates into CASSLVRTNGALSYEQYF.

The V gene is TRBV5-6, the J gene TRBJ2-7, with 9 bases lining up with TRBD1. Germline V gene lookup returns CDR1 SGHDT and CDR2 YYEEEE. The CDR3 loop spans 18 amino acids. V shed 4 bases and J 0 bases; nucleotides not matched to a gene: 14. The CDR3 here is CASSATRDRVGNSYEQYF. CDR3 DNA: TGTGCCAGCAGCGCAACCCGGGACAGGGTTGGGAACTCCTACGAGCAGTACTTC. The full variable domain, rest sourced from reference TRBV5-6 and TRBJ2-7, is DAGVTQSPTHLIKTRGQQVTLRCSPKSGHDTVSWYQQALGQGPQFIFQYYEEEERQRGNFPDRFSGHQFPNYSSELNVNALLLGDSALYLCASSATRDRVGNSYEQYFGPGTRLTVT.

There are many counts of this clonotype. V gene TRBV7-9 combines with J gene TRBJ2-3; D is tentatively TRBD1 or TRBD2 (5 bases each). The CDR3 contains 14 residues. Germline CDR1 and CDR2: SEHNR and FQNEAQ (reference sequence). V lost 0 bases and J lost 2, with 6 bases in between. The chain's CDR3 is CASSLAGPTDTQYF. The CDR3 DNA sequence: TGTGCCAGCAGCTTAGCGGGACCCACAGATACGCAGTATTTT.

The chain recombines TRBV6-1 with TRBJ2-1; D ambiguous. The CDR3 is made up of 17 amino acids. Germline V gives CDR1 MNHNS, CDR2 SASEGT. Trimming cost V 7 bases and J 5 bases, with 24 bases left between them. The DNA for the CDR3 is TGTGCCAGCACCCGAAGGCGTGGGTTAATGGCCGACAATGAGCAGTTCTTC. Translated, it gives CASTRRRGLMADNEQFF.

Ten or more counts support this clonotype. This chain joins TRBV20-1 and TRBJ2-1, with TRBD2 matching 10 bases. The germline V gene has CDR1 DFQATT and CDR2 SNEGSKA (reference sequence). The CDR3 consists of 13 residues. V was pared by 6 bases and J by 5 bases, with 4 bases of the junction left unmatched. The CDR3 nucleotides are TGCAGTGCCTTCGGACTAGCGGACAATGAGCAGTTCTTC. Translation gives CSAFGLADNEQFF.